The 25 T cell receptor beta chains in this list originate from one sample, sequenced in a study of T cell changes during pregnancy in multiple sclerosis. Repertoires were generated with immunoSEQ multiplex PCR, while TCRdb's copy carries only in-frame clones and drops some. In the table there are around 69,000 clones, around 94% of which are singletons. This specimen was peripheral blood, taken in the third trimester of pregnancy. The receptors stem from a female donor with multiple sclerosis, enrolled in a pregnancy study.

The genes are TRBV4-3 and TRBJ2-1; 11 positions agree with TRBD2. The trim removed 2 bases at V and 6 bases at J, leaving 15 bases unmatched. Looked up from germline, CDR1 is LGHNA and CDR2 is YSLEER. This CDR3 has 19 residues. The CDR3: CASSQSIGASGRYGNEQFF. CDR3 in DNA: TGCGCCAGCAGCCAATCAATAGGGGCTAGCGGGAGGTACGGCAATGAGCAGTTCTTC.

The rearrangement uses TRBV28 and TRBJ1-5, with 8 nucleotides matching TRBD1. CDR3 length: 15 amino acids. The V gene's germline CDR1 is MDHEN and CDR2 SYDVKM. V was pared by 6 bases and J by 3 bases, with 7 bases of the junction left unmatched. CDR3: CASRWTGPDNQPQHF. CDR3 nucleotides: TGTGCCAGCAGATGGACAGGGCCAGACAATCAGCCCCAGCATTTT.

This clone was observed a few times. The chain has TRBV18 and TRBJ1-1; D is unclear. This CDR3 spans 14 amino acids. Trimming left V 3 bases short and J 3 bases short, with 11 bases between. Germline CDR1 reads KGHSH; CDR2 reads LQKENI. CDR3 residues: CASSPREKDTEAFF. CDR3 nucleotides: TGTGCCAGCTCACCCCGGGAGAAGGACACTGAAGCTTTCTTT. The whole variable domain, filled in from reference TRBV18 and TRBJ1-1, reads NAGVMQNPRHLVRRRGQEARLRCSPMKGHSHVYWYRQLPEEGLKFMVYLQKENIIDESGMPKERFSAEFPKEGPSILRIQQVVRGDSAAYFCASSPREKDTEAFFGQGTRLTVV.

The rearrangement joins TRBV7-2 to TRBJ2-1, with D possibly TRBD2 on 7 matching bases. Trimming left V 4 bases short and J 4 bases short, with 14 bases between. The germline gives CDR1 SGHTA, CDR2 FQGNSA. The CDR3 has 15 residues. The CDR3 region is CASSSQSGTYNEQFF. The CDR3 coding sequence is TGTGCCAGCAGCTCTCAGAGCGGGACATACAATGAGCAGTTCTTC.

The genes are TRBV7-2 and TRBJ2-5; 15 positions match TRBD2. V dropped 4 bases and J dropped 5; count of bases not matched to a gene: 8. Germline V gene data show CDR1 as SGHTA and CDR2 as FQGNSA. CDR3 length: 17 residues. The CDR3 region is CASSSSGLAGGRETQYF. The CDR3 coding sequence is TGTGCCAGCAGCTCAAGCGGACTAGCGGGAGGGCGTGAGACCCAGTACTTC.

The V call is TRBV9, the J call TRBJ2-1; TRBD2 matches 15 bases. Germline CDR1 and CDR2: SGDLS and YYNGEE. Losses at the gene ends were 4 bases for V and 7 bases for J; bases not matched to a gene: 18. The CDR3 length is 20 residues. The CDR3 bases are TGTGCCAGCAGCTCAATACCCGGGACTAGCGGGAGGATGGGTACGAATGAGCAGTTCTTC. Its protein product is CASSSIPGTSGRMGTNEQFF.

This rearrangement joins TRBV13 to TRBJ2-7, with 8 nucleotides matching TRBD2. After removal of 7 bases from V and 1 base from J, the junction contained 6 bases not matched to a gene. Germline V gene sequence: CDR1 PRHDT, CDR2 FYEKMQ (reference sequence). The CDR3 has 14 amino acids. The CDR3 reads CASTAGGRSYEQYF. Written as DNA, the CDR3 is TGTGCCAGCACCGCGGGCGGGAGGTCCTACGAGCAGTACTTC.

This clone showed up just once. This rearrangement joins TRBV7-2 to TRBJ2-7, with D possibly matching TRBD2 (5 bases). Germline V lookup: CDR1 SGHTA, CDR2 FQGNSA. Between the trimmed V and J ends, which lost 2 bases and 4 bases, there was a span of 15 bases. The CDR3 extends over 15 amino acids. The CDR3 here is CASSLHWRAMYEQYF. As DNA, the CDR3 is TGTGCCAGCAGCTTACACTGGCGGGCGATGTACGAGCAGTACTTC.

V is TRBV5-1 and J is TRBJ1-1; D ambiguous. There are 11 residues in the CDR3. Trimming pared 1 base from V and 7 bases from J, leaving 5 bases between. Per the germline V gene, CDR1 is SGHRS and CDR2 is YFSETQ. The CDR3 coding sequence is TGCGCCAGCAGCTTGTCAGGTGAAGCTTTCTTT. Translated: CASSLSGEAFF.

The chain recombines TRBV11-2 with TRBJ1-1, with 8 nucleotides matching TRBD1. The CDR3 contains 14 residues. V lost 6 bases and J lost 5; bases outside the gene matches: 8. Germline-derived CDR1 and CDR2 are SGHAT and FQNNGV. CDR3 sequence: CASSPQGVVTEAFF. The CDR3 region has the DNA TGTGCCAGCAGTCCACAGGGGGTCGTGACTGAAGCTTTCTTT.

This chain uses TRBV20-1 with TRBJ2-7, with D hard to call. This CDR3 is 11 amino acids long. Germline values: CDR1 DFQATT, CDR2 SNEGSKA (reference sequence). The ends were cut back, 3 bases at V and 6 bases at J, with 9 bases in the middle. CDR3 nucleotide sequence: TGCAGTGCTAGGGTGGAGACCGAGCAGTACTTC. Its translation: CSARVETEQYF.

This clone has just one count. This chain links TRBV29-1 with TRBJ2-5; 7 positions match TRBD2. Looked up from germline, CDR1 is SQVTM and CDR2 is ANQGSEA. The CDR3 spans 15 residues. V dropped 4 bases and J dropped 4; count of bases not matched to a gene: 12. Here the CDR3 DNA reads TGCAGCGTTGCCGGTGGGATTATAGCGGGAGAGACCCAGTACTTC. This translates into CSVAGGIIAGETQYF.

This clone is a singleton in its sample. The chain uses TRBV7-2 and TRBJ2-1, with 11 bases identical to TRBD2. Losses at the gene ends were 3 bases for V and 8 bases for J; bases not matched to a gene: 6. CDR3 length: 15 amino acids. Per germline, CDR1 SGHTA and CDR2 FQGNSA. CDR3 sequence: CASSFIAGGLYEQFF. DNA of the CDR3: TGTGCCAGCAGCTTCATAGCGGGAGGGCTCTATGAGCAGTTCTTC.

This chain uses TRBV19 with TRBJ2-1; 7 bases are a match to TRBD2. Germline V lookup: CDR1 LNHDA, CDR2 SQIVND (reference sequence). J lost 7 bases, V lost 8 bases, and 17 bases had no gene match. This CDR3 is built from 16 residues. The CDR3 region is CASVTSGREGENEQFF. Written as DNA, the CDR3 is TGTGCCAGTGTCACCTCGGGGAGGGAGGGCGAGAATGAGCAGTTCTTC.

The rearrangement links TRBV9 to TRBJ2-1; TRBD2 agrees at 13 bases. The CDR3 consists of 18 residues. Trimming cost V 2 bases and J 0 bases; bases outside gene matches: 5. Germline-derived CDR1 and CDR2 are SGDLS and YYNGEE. As DNA, the CDR3 is TGTGCCAGCAGCGTTGGACTAGCGGGAGTGATCTCCTACAATGAGCAGTTCTTC. Its protein is CASSVGLAGVISYNEQFF.

The table lists this clone with a count of one. V usage is TRBV4-1 and J usage is TRBJ2-5, with 7 bases lining up with TRBD1. In germline, CDR1 is MGHRA, CDR2 YSYEKL. The J segment lost 1 base and the V segment lost 3 bases, leaving 2 bases of the junction unmatched. The CDR3 loop spans 14 amino acids. The CDR3 spells CASSHRDSQETQYF. CDR3 bases: TGCGCCAGCAGCCATCGGGACAGCCAAGAGACCCAGTACTTC.

CDR3 DNA: TGTGCCAGCTCCGGAGGTAACGAGGGAGGTCGATCCTACAATGAGCAGTTCTTC. As protein: CASSGGNEGGRSYNEQFF. The V and J genes are TRBV5-6 and TRBJ2-1; weak D call: TRBD2 (6 bases). Trimming removed 7 bases from V and 1 base from J, with 24 bases in between. CDR1 SGHDT and CDR2 YYEEEE come from the germline V gene. This CDR3 contains 18 residues. Full variable domain (remainder filled in from reference TRBV5-6 and TRBJ2-1): DAGVTQSPTHLIKTRGQQVTLRCSPKSGHDTVSWYQQALGQGPQFIFQYYEEEERQRGNFPDRFSGHQFPNYSSELNVNALLLGDSALYLCASSGGNEGGRSYNEQFFGPGTRLTVL.

In this sample, this clone turned up a few times. The gene calls are TRBV6-1 and TRBJ2-7; D may be TRBD2 (5 bases). CDR1 and CDR2 (germline): MNHNS, SASEGT. This CDR3 spans 15 amino acids. V lost 6 bases to trimming and J lost 0 bases, with 15 bases between them. CDR3 coding DNA: TGTGCCAGCAGGACCAAAGCGGATAGCTCCTACGAGCAGTACTTC. This codes for CASRTKADSSYEQYF.

The genes are TRBV5-4 and TRBJ2-7; D not resolved. V was cut by 4 bases and J by 3 bases, with 14 bases left in between. Germline lookup yields CDR1 SGHNT and CDR2 YYREEE (reference sequence). The CDR3 loop spans 14 amino acids. The CDR3 DNA is TGTGCCAGCAGCCGAGGCCTTGAGGTCTACGAGCAGTACTTC. Protein: CASSRGLEVYEQYF.

The gene calls are TRBV27 and TRBJ1-5, with TRBD1 matching over 7 bases. Germline V gene lookup returns CDR1 MNHEY and CDR2 SMNVEV (reference sequence). The length of the CDR3 is 14 residues. The junction had 5 bases not matched to a gene; V was cut back by 5 bases and J by 4 bases. The CDR3 bases are TGTGCCAGCAGTCTATTACAGGGGAATCAGCCCCAGCATTTT. Amino acid sequence: CASSLLQGNQPQHF.

The chain has TRBV7-6 and TRBJ2-2; the D gene is possibly TRBD1 (6 bases). Germline CDR1 SGHVS, CDR2 FNYEAQ. This CDR3 has 18 amino acids. V lost 2 bases and J 4 bases, leaving 20 bases between the germline ends. CDR3 in DNA: TGTGCCAGCAGCTTATCCCCCCTACAGGGATGGCTCACCGGGGAGCTGTTTTTT. Its protein product is CASSLSPLQGWLTGELFF. The whole variable domain, filled in from reference TRBV7-6 and TRBJ2-2, reads GAGVSQSPRYKVTKRGQDVALRCDPISGHVSLYWYRQALGQGPEFLTYFNYEAQQDKSGLPNDRFSAERPEGSISTLTIQRTEQRDSAMYRCASSLSPLQGWLTGELFFGEGSRLTVL.

This clone showed up just once. The chain uses TRBV7-9 and TRBJ2-7; 10 bases are a match to TRBD2. From germline, CDR1 is SEHNR and CDR2 FQNEAQ (reference sequence). This CDR3 is 16 amino acids long. The V gene end was trimmed by 3 bases and the J gene end by 0 bases; junction bases not matched to a gene: 5. The CDR3 spells CASSLTSGRASYEQYF. CDR3 DNA sequence: TGTGCCAGCAGCTTGACCAGCGGGAGGGCCTCCTACGAGCAGTACTTC.

J is TRBJ2-1 and V is TRBV11-2; TRBD2 agrees at 9 bases. J gave up 8 bases and V 0 bases, and 8 bases lay outside the gene matches. From germline, CDR1 is SGHAT and CDR2 FQNNGV. The length of the CDR3 is 16 residues. CDR3 bases: TGTGCCAGCAGCTTAGATCTGAGTAGCGGGAGCTATGAGCAGTTCTTC. This encodes CASSLDLSSGSYEQFF. Full variable domain (outside the CDR3, taken from reference TRBV11-2 and TRBJ2-1): EAGVAQSPRYKIIEKRQSVAFWCNPISGHATLYWYQQILGQGPKLLIQFQNNGVVDDSQLPKDRFSAERLKGVDSTLKIQPAKLEDSAVYLCASSLDLSSGSYEQFFGPGTRLTVL.

The V call is TRBV5-6, the J call TRBJ2-5; TRBD2 might be the D (5 bases). The length of the CDR3 is 12 residues. Trimming removed 4 bases from V and 5 bases from J, with 9 bases in between. Germline CDR1 and CDR2: SGHDT and YYEEEE. The CDR3 nucleotides read TGTGCCAGCAGCCTGGGAGAGGAGACCCAGTACTTC. It translates to CASSLGEETQYF.

The chain has TRBV18 and TRBJ2-7; tentative D call: TRBD1 (6 bases). This CDR3 has 22 amino acids. The germline V gene has CDR1 KGHSH and CDR2 LQKENI. With 3 bases removed from V and 7 bases from J, the gap between germline ends came to 40 bases. The CDR3, as DNA: TGTGCCAGCTCACCTAACGGGACCAACACCTTCTCCCGGGACACCAATCTTAGGGAGCAGTACTTC. Residues: CASSPNGTNTFSRDTNLREQYF. Looking up the rest from reference TRBV18 and TRBJ2-7 gives the full variable domain: NAGVMQNPRHLVRRRGQEARLRCSPMKGHSHVYWYRQLPEEGLKFMVYLQKENIIDESGMPKERFSAEFPKEGPSILRIQQVVRGDSAAYFCASSPNGTNTFSRDTNLREQYFGPGTRLTVT.